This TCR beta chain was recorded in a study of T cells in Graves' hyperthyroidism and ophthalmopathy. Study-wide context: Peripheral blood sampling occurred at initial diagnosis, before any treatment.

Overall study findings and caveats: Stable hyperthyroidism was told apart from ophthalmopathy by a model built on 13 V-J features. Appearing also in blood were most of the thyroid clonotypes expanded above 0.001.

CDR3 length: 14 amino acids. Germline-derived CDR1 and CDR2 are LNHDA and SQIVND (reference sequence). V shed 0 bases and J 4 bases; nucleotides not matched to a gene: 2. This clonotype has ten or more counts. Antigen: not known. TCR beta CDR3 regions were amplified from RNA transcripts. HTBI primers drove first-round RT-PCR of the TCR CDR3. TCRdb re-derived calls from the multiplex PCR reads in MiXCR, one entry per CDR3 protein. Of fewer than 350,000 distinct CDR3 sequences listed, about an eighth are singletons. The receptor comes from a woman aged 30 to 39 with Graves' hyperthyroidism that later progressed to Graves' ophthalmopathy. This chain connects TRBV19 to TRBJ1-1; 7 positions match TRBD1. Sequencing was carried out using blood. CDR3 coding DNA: TGTGCCAGTAGTATAGAGGCAGGGGGCACTGAAGCTTTCTTT. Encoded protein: CASSIEAGGTEAFF.